These T cell receptor beta chains were read from a single sample in a study of T-cell reconstitution after alpha-beta-depleted transplantation in children. TCRdb processed the PCR reads anew with MiXCR; each CDR3 protein has one entry. The sample gives almost 500,000 distinct CDR3 sequences, approximately 10% of which show up once; 2% to 2.5% is in the top ten. This sample comprised PBMCs, obtained before TCRalphabeta/CD19-depleted stem cell transplant. Receptors were obtained from a child aged 2-15 years with inherited bone marrow failure, due to receive a stem cell transplant. Each CDR3 is given with its conserved first and last residue. A D gene is named only where the DNA matches it firmly. The size field is filled for only some rows; it gives once, few, many or a size class.

D,size,J,V,CDR3,DNA
TRBD2,.,TRBJ2-3,TRBV10-3,CAISESSGLAGLLTDTQYF,TGTGCCATCAGTGAGTCCAGCGGACTAGCGGGACTCCTCACAGATACGCAGTATTTT
TRBD2,.,TRBJ2-7,TRBV7-9,CASSSLAGGYSYEQYF,TGTGCCAGCAGCTCCCTAGCGGGAGGTTACTCCTACGAGCAGTACTTC
.,many,TRBJ1-4,TRBV27,CASRPGAREKLFF,TGTGCCAGCAGACCGGGGGCGCGTGAAAAACTGTTTTTT
.,many,TRBJ1-1,TRBV29-1,CSVEKGWAFF,TGCAGCGTTGAAAAAGGGTGGGCTTTCTTT
.,many,TRBJ1-3,TRBV5-1,CASSLGPHTIYF,TGCGCCAGCAGCTTGGGCCCGCACACCATATATTTT
TRBD1,.,TRBJ1-5,TRBV5-3,CARRPPQGGDSNQPQHF,TGTGCCAGAAGGCCACCCCAGGGGGGAGATAGCAATCAGCCCCAGCATTTT
TRBD1,many,TRBJ1-5,TRBV7-9,CASSLGTGGNQPQHF,TGTGCCAGCAGCTTAGGGACAGGGGGCAATCAGCCCCAGCATTTT
.,few,TRBJ2-3,TRBV18,CASSPRTMSTDTQYF,TGTGCCAGCTCACCTCGGACTATGTCCACAGATACGCAGTATTTT
.,many,TRBJ2-3,TRBV11-3,CASSLFGVTDTQYF,TGTGCCAGCAGCTTATTCGGGGTCACAGATACGCAGTATTTT
TRBD2,many,TRBJ2-7,TRBV29-1,CSVEGTSGSSYEQYF,TGCAGCGTTGAAGGGACTAGCGGGAGTTCCTACGAGCAGTACTTC
.,many,TRBJ2-7,TRBV4-3,CASSQSALYEQYF,TGCGCCAGCAGCCAATCAGCTCTGTACGAGCAGTACTTC
.,many,TRBJ2-1,TRBV3-1,CASSPVLTSYNEQFF,TGTGCCAGCAGCCCGGTTTTGACTTCCTACAATGAGCAGTTCTTC
.,few,TRBJ2-7,TRBV6-5,CASSYSQGRYEQYF,TGTGCCAGCAGTTACTCCCAGGGTCGCTACGAGCAGTACTTC
.,many,TRBJ2-7,TRBV5-1,CASSDGGTYEQYF,TGCGCCAGCAGCGACGGGGGAACCTACGAGCAGTACTTC
.,many,TRBJ2-5,TRBV5-1,CASRQWGQETQYF,TGCGCCAGCAGGCAGTGGGGCCAAGAGACCCAGTACTTC
TRBD1,many,TRBJ2-7,TRBV27,CASSSGQGGDEQYF,TGTGCCAGCAGTTCGGGACAGGGGGGCGACGAGCAGTACTTC
.,.,TRBJ1-6,TRBV23-1,CASSQSRGVTSTFGSPLHF,TGCGCCAGCAGTCAATCGAGGGGGGTGACGAGCACGTTTGGTTCACCCCTCCACTTT
.,few,TRBJ2-5,TRBV27,CASSQTGPQTQYF,TGTGCCAGCAGCCAAACCGGCCCGCAGACCCAGTACTTC
.,many,TRBJ2-1,TRBV4-3,CASSQDKDFSYNEQFF,TGCGCCAGCAGCCAAGATAAAGACTTTTCCTACAATGAGCAGTTCTTC
.,many,TRBJ2-6,TRBV4-3,CASSLGWGGSGANVLTF,TGCGCCAGCAGCCTTGGCTGGGGCGGCTCTGGGGCCAACGTCCTGACTTTC
TRBD2,many,TRBJ2-2,TRBV15,CATSNYGKASGNTGELFF,TGTGCCACCAGCAACTATGGGAAGGCTAGCGGTAACACCGGGGAGCTGTTTTTT
TRBD2,many,TRBJ2-1,TRBV4-3,CASSQPGTSGRGEQFF,TGCGCCAGCAGCCAACCTGGGACTAGCGGGAGGGGCGAGCAGTTCTTC
TRBD1,.,TRBJ2-3,TRBV28,CASTSRDRGTDTQYF,TGTGCCAGCACTAGCCGGGACAGGGGTACAGATACGCAGTATTTT
TRBD1,many,TRBJ2-7,TRBV27,CASSLDRGTEQYF,TGTGCCAGCAGTTTGGACAGGGGGACCGAGCAGTACTTC
TRBD2,.,TRBJ2-7,TRBV20-1,CSASISGAPYEQYF,TGCAGTGCTAGTATCAGCGGGGCCCCCTACGAGCAGTACTTC
TRBD2,.,TRBJ2-1,TRBV24-1,CATSGLLPGLAEDEQFF,TGTGCCACCAGTGGCCTTTTACCGGGACTAGCGGAGGATGAGCAGTTCTTC
.,many,TRBJ2-4,TRBV12-3/TRBV12-4,CASSASGGNIQYF,TGTGCCAGCAGTGCCAGCGGAGGAAACATTCAGTACTTC
TRBD2,many,TRBJ2-1,TRBV6-1,CASSETTGLAGDNEQFF,TGTGCCAGCAGTGAAACGACGGGCCTAGCGGGAGACAATGAGCAGTTCTTC
.,many,TRBJ1-2,TRBV6-5,CASSYLDSYGYTF,TGTGCCAGCAGTTACCTAGACAGCTATGGCTACACCTTC
TRBD2,many,TRBJ2-7,TRBV28,CASSFSLGGIEQYF,TGTGCCAGCAGTTTTTCCCTGGGGGGGATCGAGCAGTACTTC
.,few,TRBJ1-1,TRBV7-8,CASSPNVEAFF,TGTGCCAGCAGCCCGAATGTGGAAGCTTTCTTT
TRBD2,.,TRBJ2-1,TRBV5-4,CASSIDGTSVTYNEQFF,TGTGCCAGCAGCATTGACGGGACTAGCGTAACATACAATGAGCAGTTCTTC
TRBD1,many,TRBJ1-2,TRBV29-1,CSVESGTGYGYTF,TGCAGCGTTGAATCCGGGACAGGGTACGGCTACACCTTC
.,many,TRBJ1-6,TRBV27,CARDRGASSSYNSPLHF,TGTGCCAGAGATAGGGGTGCTTCAAGCTCCTATAATTCACCCCTCCACTTT
.,many,TRBJ2-5,TRBV5-1,CASSLVGVVETQYF,TGCGCCAGCAGCTTGGTGGGAGTGGTAGAGACCCAGTACTTC
.,many,TRBJ1-1,TRBV5-1,CASSLDRANTEAFF,TGCGCCAGCAGCTTGGACCGGGCGAACACTGAAGCTTTCTTT